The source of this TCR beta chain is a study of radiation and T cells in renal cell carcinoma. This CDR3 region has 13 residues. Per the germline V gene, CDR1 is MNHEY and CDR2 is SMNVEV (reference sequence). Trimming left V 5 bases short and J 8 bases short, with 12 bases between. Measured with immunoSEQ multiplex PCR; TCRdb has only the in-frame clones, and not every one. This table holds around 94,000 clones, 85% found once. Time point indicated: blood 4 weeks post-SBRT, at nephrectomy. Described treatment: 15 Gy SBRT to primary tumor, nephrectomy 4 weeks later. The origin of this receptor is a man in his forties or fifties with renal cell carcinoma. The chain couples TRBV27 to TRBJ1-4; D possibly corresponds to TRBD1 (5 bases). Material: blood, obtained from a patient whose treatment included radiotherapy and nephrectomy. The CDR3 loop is CASSTRQNEKLFF. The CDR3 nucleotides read TGTGCCAGCAGTACTAGACAGAACGAAAAACTGTTTTTT.